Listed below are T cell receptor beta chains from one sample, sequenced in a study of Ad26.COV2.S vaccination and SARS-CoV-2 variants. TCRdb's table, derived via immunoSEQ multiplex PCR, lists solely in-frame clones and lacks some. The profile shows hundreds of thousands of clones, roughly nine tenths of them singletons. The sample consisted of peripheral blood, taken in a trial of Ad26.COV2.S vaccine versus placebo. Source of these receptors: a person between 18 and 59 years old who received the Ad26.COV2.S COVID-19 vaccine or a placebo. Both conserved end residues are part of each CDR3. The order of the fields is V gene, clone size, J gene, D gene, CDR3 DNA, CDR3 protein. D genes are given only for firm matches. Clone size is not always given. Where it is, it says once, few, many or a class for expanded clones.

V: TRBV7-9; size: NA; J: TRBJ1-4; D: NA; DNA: TGTGCCAGCAGCTTTTGGGGGATTAATGAAAAACTGTTTTTT; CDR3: CASSFWGINEKLFF
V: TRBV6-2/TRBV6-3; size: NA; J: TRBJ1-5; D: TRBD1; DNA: TGTGCCAGCAGTTACTCTTGGGACAGGGGTGACAATCAGCCCCAGCATTTT; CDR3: CASSYSWDRGDNQPQHF
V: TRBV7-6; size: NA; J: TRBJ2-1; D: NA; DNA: TGTGCCAGCAGCCCCGGCAGCGGAACCTCCTACAATGAGCAGTTCTTC; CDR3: CASSPGSGTSYNEQFF
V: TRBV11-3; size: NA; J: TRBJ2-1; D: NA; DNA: TGTGCCAGCAGCACGGACGTTCCGTGGCAGTTCTTC; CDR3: CASSTDVPWQFF
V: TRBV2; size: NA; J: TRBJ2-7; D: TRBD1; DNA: TGTGCCAGCCGGGACAGGGGCTACGAGCAGTACTTC; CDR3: CASRDRGYEQYF
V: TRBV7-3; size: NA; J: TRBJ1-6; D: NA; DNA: TGTGCCAGCAGCTTACGGGGTGGCGTCGATAATTCACCCCTCCACTTT; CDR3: CASSLRGGVDNSPLHF
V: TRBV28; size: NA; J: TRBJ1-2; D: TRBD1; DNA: TGTGCCAGCAGTATTTGGACAGGGGGCGCGAGGCATGGCTACACCTTC; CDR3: CASSIWTGGARHGYTF
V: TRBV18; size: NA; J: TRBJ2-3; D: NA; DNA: TGTGCCAGCTCCCCATATGGGGCACGCACAGATACGCAGTATTTT; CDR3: CASSPYGARTDTQYF
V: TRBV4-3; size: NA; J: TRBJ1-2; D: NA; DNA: TGCGCCAGCAGCCAAGATTGGAGTAGAGGGCAGGTCTATGGCTACACCTTC; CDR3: CASSQDWSRGQVYGYTF
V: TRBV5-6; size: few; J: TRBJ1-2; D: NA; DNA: TGTGCCAGCAGCTTTTTCCGGGAGTTCGTGGGAGGTTACACCTTC; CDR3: CASSFFREFVGGYTF
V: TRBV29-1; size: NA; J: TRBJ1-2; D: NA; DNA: TGCAGCGTTGAGGGGCGACATCACGTTTTAGGCACCTTC; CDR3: CSVEGRHHVLGTF
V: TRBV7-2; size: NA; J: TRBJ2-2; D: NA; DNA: TGTGCCAGCAGCTTATTTCAGGACACCTACACCGGGGAGCTGTTTTTT; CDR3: CASSLFQDTYTGELFF
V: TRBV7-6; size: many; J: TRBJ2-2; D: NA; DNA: TGTGCCAGCAGCTTATTGGGGAACACCGGGGAGCTGTTTTTT; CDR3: CASSLLGNTGELFF
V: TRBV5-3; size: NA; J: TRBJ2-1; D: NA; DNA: TGTGCCAGAAGCTTGGTGAACAGGGAATTACCTAACAATGAGCAGTTCTTC; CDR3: CARSLVNRELPNNEQFF
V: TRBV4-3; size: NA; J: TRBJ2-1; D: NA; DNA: TGCGCCAGCAGCCAAGGATTCTTCGCCAATGAGCAGTTCTTC; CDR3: CASSQGFFANEQFF
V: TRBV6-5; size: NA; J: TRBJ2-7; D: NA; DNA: TGTGCCGTCCACACTTACGAGCAGTACTTC; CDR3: CAVHTYEQYF